A single sample is the source of the 31 T cell receptor beta chains below, sequenced in a study of T cells in Graves' hyperthyroidism and ophthalmopathy. RNA transcripts gave rise to amplified TCR beta CDR3 regions. First-round RT-PCR with HTBI primers amplified the TCR CDR3 region. Each CDR3 protein is one row after TCRdb ran MiXCR on the multiplex PCR reads. There are around 450,000 distinct CDR3 sequences in the sample; about 15% occur only once, and approximately 7.5% lies in the top ten. The sequencing input was blood. These receptors were collected from a woman younger than 30 with Graves' hyperthyroidism.

This clonotype was detected many times. This rearrangement joins TRBV19 to TRBJ2-2; 8 bases line up with TRBD1. V shed 5 bases, J shed 6 bases, and the junction held 5 bases outside the gene matches. The CDR3 is 14 amino acids. Looked up from germline, CDR1 is LNHDA and CDR2 is SQIVND (reference sequence). The CDR3 protein is CASSRTGQPGELFF. Written as DNA, the CDR3 is TGTGCCAGTAGTCGGACAGGGCAACCCGGGGAGCTGTTTTTT. Supplemented by reference TRBV19 and TRBJ2-2, the full variable domain reads DGGITQSPKYLFRKEGQNVTLSCEQNLNHDAMYWYRQDPGQGLRLIYYSQIVNDFQKGDIAEGYSVSREKKESFPLTVTSAQKNPTAFYLCASSRTGQPGELFFGEGSRLTVL.

This chain links TRBV20-1 with TRBJ1-1; D gene uncertain. V was clipped by 0 bases and J by 0 bases, with 8 bases between them. Germline V lookup: CDR1 DFQATT, CDR2 SNEGSKA (reference sequence). This CDR3 spans 14 amino acids. This CDR3 is CSARDLAVNTEAFF. The DNA for the CDR3 is TGCAGTGCTAGAGATCTGGCAGTGAACACTGAAGCTTTCTTT.

This clonotype was counted a few times. The chain joins TRBV6-1 to TRBJ2-7, with D maybe TRBD2 (6 bases). The CDR3 is 14 amino acids. The germline V and J ends were trimmed by 7 bases and 2 bases, with 15 bases remaining between them. Germline V lookup: CDR1 MNHNS, CDR2 SASEGT. The CDR3, as DNA: TGTGCCAGCACCCCGGGAGCCGTCCCCTACGAGCAGTACTTC. It specifies CASTPGAVPYEQYF.

The V and J genes are TRBV18 and TRBJ2-7; 10 nucleotides align to TRBD2. Unmatched junction bases numbered 14, after V lost 8 bases and J lost 4 bases. CDR1 and CDR2 (germline): KGHSH, LQKENI. This CDR3 has 16 residues. In nucleotides, the CDR3 is TGTGCCAGCCGGATCGGAGCGGGAGGGCCCCAATACGAGCAGTACTTC. Translating it yields CASRIGAGGPQYEQYF. Looking up the rest from reference TRBV18 and TRBJ2-7 gives the full variable domain: NAGVMQNPRHLVRRRGQEARLRCSPMKGHSHVYWYRQLPEEGLKFMVYLQKENIIDESGMPKERFSAEFPKEGPSILRIQQVVRGDSAAYFCASRIGAGGPQYEQYFGPGTRLTVT.

This clonotype was observed at least ten times. The rearrangement uses TRBV12-3 or TRBV12-4 and TRBJ1-3; D is unclear. The CDR3 totals 14 residues. Deletions cut 5 bases from V and 3 bases from J, with 11 bases between. The DNA for the CDR3 is TGTGCCAGCAGTGCCCGGGATTTTGGAAACACCATATATTTT. Amino acids: CASSARDFGNTIYF.

This clonotype was detected ten times or more. The V call is TRBV2, the J call TRBJ1-4; TRBD1 matches 7 bases. Unmatched junction bases numbered 1, after V lost 2 bases and J lost 4 bases. Per germline, CDR1 SNHLY and CDR2 FYNNEI. There are 14 residues in the CDR3. The CDR3 spells CASSERDSNEKLFF. CDR3 DNA sequence: TGTGCCAGCAGTGAAAGGGACAGTAATGAAAAACTGTTTTTT.

In this sample, this clonotype turned up many times. This chain connects TRBV2 to TRBJ2-5, with D uncertain. V gave up 5 bases and J gave up 4 bases, with 8 bases separating them. The CDR3 sequence is 12 residues long. Germline-derived CDR1 and CDR2 are SNHLY and FYNNEI. As DNA, the CDR3 is TGTGCCAGCAGTCTTAGGCGAGAGACCCAGTACTTC. Translated: CASSLRRETQYF.

The chain links TRBV4-1 to TRBJ2-4; tentatively, D is TRBD1 (5 bases). Deletions cut 1 base from V and 4 bases from J, with 5 bases between. From germline, CDR1 is MGHRA and CDR2 YSYEKL. This CDR3 comprises 13 residues. The DNA for the CDR3 is TGCGCCAGCAGCCAAGGACAGAAAAACATTCAGTACTTC. Protein product: CASSQGQKNIQYF.

The genes are TRBV9 and TRBJ2-3, with 7 bases that match TRBD2. After removal of 0 bases from V and 4 bases from J, the junction contained 8 bases not matched to a gene. This CDR3 is 16 amino acids long. The V gene's germline CDR1 is SGDLS and CDR2 YYNGEE. CDR3: CASSVVGGGDPDTQYF. CDR3 DNA sequence: TGTGCCAGCAGCGTAGTGGGGGGGGGGGATCCAGATACGCAGTATTTT.

In its sample, this clonotype was seen a few times. The rearrangement joins TRBV4-1 to TRBJ2-7, with a possible D match to TRBD2 (7 bases). Per the germline V gene, CDR1 is MGHRA and CDR2 is YSYEKL. V dropped 1 base and J dropped 2 bases, with 12 bases sitting between them. There are 15 residues in the CDR3. CDR3 loop: CASSQGGGAPYEQYF. CDR3 nucleotide sequence: TGCGCCAGCAGCCAAGGAGGGGGGGCCCCCTACGAGCAGTACTTC.

The table lists this clonotype with many counts. The rearrangement links TRBV5-1 to TRBJ2-1, with 13 bases identical to TRBD2. Trimming at V came to 1 base and at J to 7 bases, leaving 14 bases not matched to a gene. The CDR3 is made up of 19 amino acids. CDR1 SGHRS and CDR2 YFSETQ come from the germline V gene. CDR3 region: CASSLQPIRLAGGENEQFF. The CDR3 DNA reads as TGCGCCAGCAGCTTGCAGCCTATCCGACTAGCGGGAGGAGAAAATGAGCAGTTCTTC.

This clonotype was seen ten or more times. This chain connects TRBV13 to TRBJ2-1, with D tentatively TRBD2 (5 bases). Germline CDR1 PRHDT, CDR2 FYEKMQ (reference sequence). The CDR3 covers 17 residues. V lost 5 bases and J 9 bases, leaving 26 bases between the germline ends. CDR3 bases: TGTGCCAGCAGCGCGATGGGATATAGTGGACTCCAATTTGAGCAGTTCTTC. It is translated as CASSAMGYSGLQFEQFF. Using reference TRBV13 and TRBJ2-1 for the parts outside the CDR3, the full variable domain is AAGVIQSPRHLIKEKRETATLKCYPIPRHDTVYWYQQGPGQDPQFLISFYEKMQSDKGSIPDRFSAQQFSDYHSELNMSSLELGDSALYFCASSAMGYSGLQFEQFFGPGTRLTVL.

This clonotype was seen ten or more times. The DNA of the CDR3 is TGTGCCAGTACCCTAGGCACCGGGGAGCTGTTTTTT. It is translated as CASTLGTGELFF. V is TRBV19 and J is TRBJ2-2; D is ambiguous. Germline CDR1 and CDR2: LNHDA and SQIVND (reference sequence). Trimming removed 7 bases at V and 4 bases at J, with 7 bases between. The CDR3 runs to 12 residues.

V is TRBV5-5 and J is TRBJ1-5, with unresolved D. This CDR3 spans 15 amino acids. CDR1 is SGHKS and CDR2 is YYEKEE in the germline V gene (reference sequence). Trimming shortened V by 4 bases and J by 0 bases, and 11 bases separated the two germline ends. The CDR3 nucleotides are TGTGCCAGCAGCCCCCTCGTGAATAGCAATCAGCCCCAGCATTTT. This codes for CASSPLVNSNQPQHF.

A few counts support this clonotype. The chain is built from TRBV6-4 and TRBJ2-3, with 8 bases lining up with TRBD1. The CDR3 has 15 amino acids. The junction had 3 bases not matched to a gene; V was cut back by 0 bases and J by 4 bases. Looked up from germline, CDR1 is MRHNA and CDR2 is SNTAGT. The CDR3 DNA reads as TGTGCCAGCAGTGACTCGTCGACAGGGGCAGATACGCAGTATTTT. This translates into CASSDSSTGADTQYF.

The chain links TRBV7-9 to TRBJ2-2, with 8 positions matching TRBD2. From germline, CDR1 is SEHNR and CDR2 FQNEAQ (reference sequence). Trimming removed 8 bases from V and 5 bases from J; junction bases left unmatched: 13. The CDR3 extends over 16 amino acids. CDR3 in amino acids: CASAQRTSRLTGELFF. CDR3 DNA: TGTGCCAGCGCCCAAAGGACTAGCAGGTTAACCGGGGAGCTGTTTTTT.

This clonotype was counted at least ten times. The J gene is TRBJ1-3, the V gene TRBV11-2; TRBD1 aligns across 7 bases. The length of the CDR3 is 15 residues. Germline-derived CDR1 and CDR2 are SGHAT and FQNNGV. V shed 3 bases and J 0 bases; nucleotides not matched to a gene: 2. The CDR3: CASSFRDSSGNTIYF. CDR3 sequence (DNA): TGTGCCAGCAGCTTCCGGGACAGCTCTGGAAACACCATATATTTT.

This clonotype was recorded at least ten times. V and J are TRBV5-1 and TRBJ1-1, with D unclear. CDR3 length equals 15 residues. The V and J ends lost 4 bases and 4 bases respectively, with 17 bases between them. Germline-derived CDR1 and CDR2 are SGHRS and YFSETQ. CDR3 residues: CASSRVGGGGTEAFF. In DNA form, the CDR3 reads TGCGCCAGCAGCCGTGTGGGAGGAGGTGGCACTGAAGCTTTCTTT.

In its sample, this clonotype was seen many times. J is TRBJ2-1 and V is TRBV15, with 8 bases lining up with TRBD1. The V gene end was trimmed by 3 bases and the J gene end by 2 bases; junction bases not matched to a gene: 6. Germline CDR1 LNHNV, CDR2 YYDKDF (reference sequence). The CDR3 has 16 residues. CDR3 residues: CATSSREQGAYNEQFF. DNA for the CDR3: TGTGCCACCAGCAGCCGAGAACAGGGGGCCTACAATGAGCAGTTCTTC. Based on the CDR3 plus reference TRBV15 and TRBJ2-1, the full variable domain is DAMVIQNPRYQVTQFGKPVTLSCSQTLNHNVMYWYQQKSSQAPKLLFHYYDKDFNNEADTPDNFQSRRPNTSFCFLDIRSPGLGDTAMYLCATSSREQGAYNEQFFGPGTRLTVL.

The V and J genes are TRBV12-3 or TRBV12-4 and TRBJ2-1; 7 bases agree with TRBD2. V lost 3 bases to trimming and J lost 8 bases; unmatched junction nucleotides: 22. The CDR3 runs to 19 residues. The CDR3 protein is CASSFPPPNGGSIVDEQFF. DNA for the CDR3: TGTGCCAGCAGTTTTCCCCCCCCGAATGGCGGGAGTATTGTCGATGAGCAGTTCTTC.

This clonotype was picked up many times. The DNA for the CDR3 is TGTGCCAGTAGTATGCGGGGGGGCTATGGCTACACCTTC. Amino acids: CASSMRGGYGYTF. The chain combines TRBV19 with TRBJ1-2; tentatively, D is TRBD1 (5 bases). Germline lookup yields CDR1 LNHDA and CDR2 SQIVND (reference sequence). V gave up 3 bases and J gave up 4 bases, with 9 bases separating them. The CDR3 spans 13 residues.

Many counts were recorded for this clonotype. DNA of the CDR3: TGTGCCAGTAGTATAGATCTCGCAGGGATCTATGGCTACACCTTC. Amino acids: CASSIDLAGIYGYTF. J is TRBJ1-2 and V is TRBV19, with D perhaps matching TRBD1 (5 bases). This CDR3 spans 15 amino acids. Trimming took 0 bases from V and 4 from J, leaving 12 bases between them. Germline lookup yields CDR1 LNHDA and CDR2 SQIVND (reference sequence).

The chain has TRBV5-5 and TRBJ2-3; TRBD2 might be the D (6 bases). V lost 2 bases and J 2 bases, leaving 12 bases between the germline ends. CDR1 is SGHKS, CDR2 YYEKEE, per germline (reference sequence). CDR3 length equals 15 residues. CDR3 loop: CASSFPREVTDTQYF. DNA for the CDR3: TGTGCCAGCAGCTTTCCCAGGGAGGTCACAGATACGCAGTATTTT.

Ten or more counts support this clonotype. The V and J genes are TRBV12-3 or TRBV12-4 and TRBJ1-1; 10 positions match TRBD1. J gave up 1 base and V 8 bases, and 10 bases lay outside the gene matches. The CDR3 loop spans 16 amino acids. DNA of the CDR3: TGTGCCAGCGGAGGGTGGACAGGGGGTACGAACACTGAAGCTTTCTTT. Encoded protein: CASGGWTGGTNTEAFF.

This clonotype was seen ten or more times. The chain carries TRBV18 and TRBJ2-5; D could derive from TRBD1 or TRBD2 (6 bases each). Germline lookup yields CDR1 KGHSH and CDR2 LQKENI. With 5 bases removed from V and 0 bases from J, the gap between germline ends came to 13 bases. This CDR3 is built from 15 residues. The CDR3: CASSGGRQDQETQYF. CDR3 nucleotides: TGTGCCAGCTCAGGGGGGAGACAGGACCAAGAGACCCAGTACTTC.

On this clonotype: A much larger clone sits a single nucleotide away, making a read error possible. This sequence joins TRBV9 and TRBJ2-3; 9 bases fit TRBD1. Germline lookup yields CDR1 SGDLS and CDR2 YYNGEE. There are 14 residues in the CDR3. J was trimmed by 11 bases and V by 4 bases; bases with no gene match: 11. The CDR3 reads CASSLGGQGGRQYF. The CDR3 bases are TGTGCCAGCAGCTTAGGGGGACAGGGTGGGAGGCAGTATTTT.

This clonotype was seen more than once but under ten times. The chain carries TRBV6-5 and TRBJ2-6; D is undetermined. This CDR3 is built from 15 residues. V lost 6 bases and J lost 0, with 9 bases in between. CDR1 and CDR2 (germline): MNHEY, SVGAGI. The DNA for the CDR3 is TGTGCCAGCAGCTACACAATCTCTGGGGCCAACGTCCTGACTTTC. Protein sequence: CASSYTISGANVLTF.

This clonotype was seen a single time. This chain links TRBV28 with TRBJ1-1, with D unresolved. The V end was cut by 1 base, the J end by 9 bases, with 15 bases between. The CDR3 length is 14 residues. Germline CDR1 and CDR2: MDHEN and SYDVKM. The chain's CDR3 is CASSLLGKRSKAFF. The CDR3 DNA reads TGTGCCAGCAGTTTATTGGGCAAGAGGAGCAAAGCTTTCTTT.

V and J are TRBV5-1 and TRBJ2-5, with D perhaps matching TRBD1 (5 bases). This CDR3 has 14 amino acids. V dropped 4 bases and J dropped 5 bases, with 15 bases sitting between them. Per the germline V gene, CDR1 is SGHRS and CDR2 is YFSETQ. CDR3 in amino acids: CASSPQAGLETQYF. CDR3 coding DNA: TGCGCCAGCAGCCCTCAAGCAGGGCTGGAGACCCAGTACTTC.

Ten or more counts support this clonotype. This chain links TRBV6-1 with TRBJ1-1; the D gene is possibly TRBD1 (6 bases). Germline V CDR1 and CDR2: MNHNS, SASEGT. Trimming stripped 4 bases from V and 8 bases from J, with 8 bases between. This CDR3 comprises 11 residues. The CDR3 sequence: CASSVDREAFF. The CDR3 DNA follows: TGTGCCAGCAGTGTGGACAGAGAAGCTTTCTTT.

This clonotype came up many times. The rearrangement joins TRBV30 to TRBJ1-1, with D unresolved. Trimming took off 4 bases at V and 3 bases at J, with 9 bases between the two ends. The CDR3 runs to 12 residues. Per germline, CDR1 GTSNPN and CDR2 SVGIG (reference sequence). CDR3 sequence reads: CAWTRDHTEAFF. The CDR3 nucleotides read TGTGCCTGGACGAGGGATCACACTGAAGCTTTCTTT.